This is a list of T cell receptor beta chains from one sample in a study of T-cell reconstitution after alpha-beta-depleted transplantation in children. Each CDR3 protein gets one entry after TCRdb re-called the PCR reads with MiXCR. The table records hundreds of thousands of distinct CDR3 sequences, more than 20% of them present only once. The sample consisted of PBMCs, mostly from graft donor cells, taken 360 days after TCRalphabeta/CD19-depleted stem cell transplant. The source is a boy under three years old who had a stem cell transplant for acute myeloid leukemia, so the T cells may come from the graft donor. Both conserved end residues are part of each CDR3. The D gene is left open where the match is weak. Clone size appears in some rows only: once, few, many, or a class for an expanded clone.

TRBJ2-6,few,13,-,TRBV12-3/TRBV12-4,CASWASGANVLTF,TGTGCCAGCTGGGCCTCTGGGGCCAACGTCCTGACTTTC
TRBJ2-7,-,13,-,TRBV5-1,CASSTRDGLWQYF,TGCGCCAGCAGCACACGGGACGGGCTCTGGCAGTACTTC
TRBJ2-2,many,13,-,TRBV7-8,CASSFRWPGELFF,TGTGCCAGCAGCTTTCGATGGCCCGGGGAGCTGTTTTTT
TRBJ2-5,few,13,TRBD1,TRBV11-3,CASNSDRGETQYF,TGTGCCAGCAACTCGGACAGGGGAGAGACCCAGTACTTC
TRBJ1-4,-,13,TRBD1,TRBV10-2,CARGTGEEEKLFF,TGCGCCCGCGGGACAGGGGAAGAGGAAAAACTGTTTTTT
TRBJ1-5,many,13,-,TRBV6-2/TRBV6-3,CATHTVVNQPQHF,TGTGCCACCCATACGGTAGTCAATCAGCCCCAGCATTTT
TRBJ1-2,-,16,TRBD1,TRBV7-3,CASSPSGTGANYGYTF,TGTGCCAGCAGCCCATCCGGGACAGGGGCGAACTATGGCTACACCTTC
TRBJ2-5,many,11,-,TRBV29-1,CSVGPGETQYF,TGCAGCGTGGGACCCGGGGAGACCCAGTACTTC
TRBJ2-1,-,17,TRBD2,TRBV5-1,CASSGGGGASSYNEQFF,TGCGCCAGCAGTGGGGGCGGGGGGGCCAGCTCCTACAATGAGCAGTTCTTC
TRBJ1-6,few,16,-,TRBV12-3/TRBV12-4,CASSLAKTGLGSPLHF,TGTGCCAGCAGTTTAGCAAAAACAGGGCTTGGGTCACCCCTCCACTTT
TRBJ2-1,many,11,-,TRBV29-1,CSVEPDREQFF,TGCAGCGTTGAACCTGACAGGGAGCAGTTCTTC
TRBJ2-3,once,15,-,TRBV11-2,CASSPEQGLTHTQYF,TGTGCCAGCAGCCCGGAACAGGGCTTGACGCATACGCAGTATTTT
TRBJ2-3,-,14,TRBD2,TRBV28,CASSPGLGSDTQYF,TGTGCCAGCAGTCCTGGACTAGGCTCAGATACGCAGTATTTT
TRBJ2-7,-,17,-,TRBV21-1,CASSKARCLGAHHEQYF,TGTGCCAGCAGCAAAGCGAGGTGTTTGGGGGCGCATCACGAGCAGTACTTC
TRBJ2-3,-,14,TRBD1,TRBV10-3,CAISEWTGTDTQYF,TGTGCCATCAGTGAGTGGACAGGGACAGATACGCAGTATTTT
TRBJ2-5,-,13,TRBD2,TRBV12-3/TRBV12-4,CASSPGGHETQYF,TGTGCCAGCAGCCCGGGGGGGCACGAGACCCAGTACTTC
TRBJ1-2,few,15,TRBD1,TRBV12-3/TRBV12-4,CASSLPGQGAGGYTF,TGTGCCAGCAGTTTGCCGGGACAGGGGGCTGGAGGCTACACCTTC
TRBJ2-6,-,18,TRBD1,TRBV5-1,CASSQLTGGAFGANVLTF,TGCGCCAGCAGCCAATTGACAGGGGGCGCGTTTGGGGCCAACGTCCTGACTTTC
TRBJ1-1,-,14,-,TRBV9,CASSVKGSGTEAFF,TGTGCCAGCAGCGTTAAGGGTTCCGGGACGGAAGCTTTCTTT
TRBJ2-3,few,18,TRBD2,TRBV11-2,CASPPLAGAPGRTDTQYF,TGTGCCAGCCCCCCACTAGCGGGGGCCCCGGGCCGCACAGATACGCAGTATTTT
TRBJ2-1,-,15,-,TRBV6-4,CASSDSQRNYNEQFF,TGTGCCAGCAGTGACTCCCAGCGGAACTACAATGAGCAGTTCTTC
TRBJ1-1,-,15,-,TRBV7-9,CASSPPSGRGTEAFF,TGTGCCAGCAGCCCTCCATCGGGACGGGGGACTGAAGCTTTCTTT
TRBJ1-2,-,16,-,TRBV7-9,CASSLSSGVNGYGYTF,TGTGCCAGCAGCTTATCGTCCGGGGTTAACGGCTATGGCTACACCTTC
TRBJ2-2,many,16,-,TRBV4-1,CASSQEEGLGTGELFF,TGCGCCAGCAGCCAAGAAGAGGGACTGGGGACCGGGGAGCTGTTTTTT
TRBJ2-5,-,13,-,TRBV24-1,CATSDGRQETQYF,TGTGCCACCAGTGATGGCAGACAAGAGACCCAGTACTTC
TRBJ2-4,-,15,-,TRBV4-3,CASSQEWLAKNIQYF,TGCGCCAGCAGCCAAGAATGGTTAGCCAAAAACATTCAGTACTTC
TRBJ2-1,many,14,-,TRBV20-1,CSARVAYLGGLQFF,TGCAGTGCTAGAGTTGCGTACTTGGGTGGCCTTCAGTTCTTC
TRBJ2-5,few,15,-,TRBV6-1,CASSPSGRVAETQYF,TGTGCCAGCAGTCCTTCGGGAAGGGTAGCAGAGACCCAGTACTTC
TRBJ1-1,few,13,-,TRBV6-1,CATRTAMNTEAFF,TGTGCCACCCGGACAGCTATGAACACTGAAGCTTTCTTT
TRBJ1-1,few,14,TRBD1,TRBV29-1,CGSRGPRMNTEAFF,TGCGGATCCAGGGGGCCAAGGATGAACACTGAAGCTTTCTTT
TRBJ2-5,many,13,-,TRBV18,CASSPSLQETQYF,TGTGCCAGCTCACCAAGCCTCCAAGAGACCCAGTACTTC
TRBJ2-2,few,13,-,TRBV20-1,CSASEGAGGELFF,TGCAGTGCTAGTGAAGGGGCGGGCGGGGAGCTGTTTTTT
TRBJ1-1,many,13,-,TRBV20-1,CSARGFGSPEAFF,TGCAGTGCTAGAGGATTTGGGTCCCCTGAAGCTTTCTTT
TRBJ2-1,many,10,-,TRBV20-1,CSAAYNEQFF,TGCAGTGCAGCGTACAATGAGCAGTTCTTC
TRBJ1-5,many,13,-,TRBV10-3,CAISEGPPWPQHF,TGTGCCATCAGTGAGGGACCTCCGTGGCCCCAGCATTTT
TRBJ2-6,many,22,TRBD2,TRBV7-3,CASIPLVPRAGEGGSGANVLTF,TGTGCCAGCATTCCACTAGTCCCCCGGGCGGGGGAAGGAGGCTCTGGGGCCAACGTCCTGACTTTC
TRBJ2-1,-,14,TRBD1,TRBV20-1,CSARTLDRYNEQFF,TGCAGTGCTAGGACCCTGGACAGGTACAATGAGCAGTTCTTC
TRBJ2-7,many,13,-,TRBV27,CASSHGPTYEQYF,TGTGCCAGCAGTCATGGACCCACCTACGAGCAGTACTTC
TRBJ2-2,few,13,-,TRBV29-1,CSVTRGGTGELFF,TGCAGCGTCACCAGGGGAGGCACCGGGGAGCTGTTTTTT
TRBJ1-1,-,14,TRBD1,TRBV12-3/TRBV12-4,CASSPRQGRTEAFF,TGTGCCAGCAGCCCCAGACAGGGAAGAACTGAAGCTTTCTTT
TRBJ2-7,-,16,-,TRBV21-1,CASSPKPGQGSYEQYF,TGTGCCAGCAGCCCTAAACCGGGACAGGGTTCCTACGAGCAGTACTTC